The 23 T cell receptor beta chains in this list originate from one sample, sequenced in a study of PD-L1 blockade in urothelial cancer. Method: immunoSEQ multiplex PCR; TCRdb's copy keeps in-frame clones and lacks some. The table records 75,000 to 95,000 clones, 75% to 95% of them present only once. Time point: peripheral blood 6 weeks after treatment start. The sample in question was PBMCs, obtained around atezolizumab (anti-PD-L1) treatment. The receptors were gathered from a woman older than 75 with urothelial cancer.

This sequence joins TRBV29-1 and TRBJ2-7, with 7 bases matching TRBD2. There are 13 residues in the CDR3. The germline V gene has CDR1 SQVTM and CDR2 ANQGSEA. V was clipped by 4 bases and J by 6 bases; unmatched bases: 9. The CDR3 DNA follows: TGCAGCGTTGGGGAGGGAGTTCGAGGCGAGCAGTACTTC. Protein: CSVGEGVRGEQYF.

The chain uses TRBV4-2 and TRBJ2-3, with TRBD2 as a possible D gene (6 bases). Germline assignment: CDR1 LGHNA and CDR2 YNFKEQ. V lost 0 bases to trimming and J lost 2 bases, with 12 bases between them. The CDR3 has 16 amino acids. The CDR3 region is CASSQEAGANTDTQYF. In DNA, the CDR3 is TGTGCCAGCAGCCAAGAAGCGGGCGCGAACACAGATACGCAGTATTTT.

J is TRBJ1-2 and V is TRBV2, with TRBD1 as a possible D gene (6 bases). The CDR3 contains 14 residues. Trimming left V 6 bases short and J 7 bases short, with 18 bases between. The germline V gene encodes CDR1 SNHLY and CDR2 FYNNEI. DNA of the CDR3: TGTGCCAGCAGGGAAACAGGGCGTGGGGGTGGCTACACCTTC. As protein: CASRETGRGGGYTF. Drawing the rest from reference TRBV2 and TRBJ1-2, the complete variable domain is EPEVTQTPSHQVTQMGQEVILRCVPISNHLYFYWYRQILGQKVEFLVSFYNNEISEKSEIFDDQFSVERPDGSNFTLKIRSTKLEDSAMYFCASRETGRGGGYTFGSGTRLTVV.

This chain joins TRBV9 and TRBJ2-1; D remains ambiguous. Between the trimmed V and J ends, which lost 0 bases and 0 bases, there was a span of 13 bases. The V gene's germline CDR1 is SGDLS and CDR2 YYNGEE. This CDR3 contains 17 residues. The CDR3 nucleotides are TGTGCCAGCAGCGTAGAATCCGGTTCAAGCTCCTACAATGAGCAGTTCTTC. It yields the protein CASSVESGSSSYNEQFF.

The CDR3 is CASSLRQGARETQYF. The CDR3 DNA reads TGTGCCAGCAGTTTAAGGCAGGGGGCCCGAGAGACCCAGTACTTC. The chain has TRBV28 and TRBJ2-5; TRBD1 matches at 8 bases. In germline, CDR1 is MDHEN, CDR2 SYDVKM. Germline trimming cut 2 bases from V and 4 bases from J; bases unmatched to any gene: 6. This CDR3 is built from 15 residues.

The V gene is TRBV11-2, the J gene TRBJ2-3; TRBD2 matches 14 bases. Trimming removed 7 bases from V and 6 bases from J; junction bases left unmatched: 9. Germline V gives CDR1 SGHAT, CDR2 FQNNGV. The CDR3 runs 16 residues. The CDR3 DNA follows: TGTGCCAGCACCTCGGGACTAGCGGGAGCTGGGGATACGCAGTATTTT. Translating gives CASTSGLAGAGDTQYF.

The rearrangement links TRBV18 to TRBJ1-3, with D uncertain. CDR1 is KGHSH, CDR2 LQKENI, per germline. Trimming took 2 bases from V and 0 from J, leaving 8 bases between them. The CDR3 has 15 amino acids. As DNA, the CDR3 is TGTGCCAGCTCACCAGAGGCTGCCTCTGGAAACACCATATATTTT. Translation: CASSPEAASGNTIYF.

The chain uses TRBV10-3 and TRBJ2-4; 14 bases align to TRBD2. Per germline, CDR1 ENHRY and CDR2 SYGVKD. The CDR3 loop spans 16 amino acids. The trim removed 5 bases at V and 9 bases at J, leaving 9 bases unmatched. CDR3 in amino acids: CAISPTSGRASVIQYF. CDR3 bases: TGTGCCATCAGTCCGACTAGCGGGAGGGCCAGCGTCATTCAGTACTTC.

The chain joins TRBV10-2 to TRBJ2-7; the D gene is possibly TRBD1 (6 bases). This CDR3 is 13 amino acids long. Trimming removed 3 bases at V and 5 bases at J, with 11 bases between. Germline lookup yields CDR1 WSHSY and CDR2 SAAADI. This CDR3 reads CASSDPNRDEQYF. The CDR3 DNA reads TGCGCCAGCAGTGACCCCAACAGGGACGAGCAGTACTTC.

The rearrangement links TRBV2 to TRBJ2-7; 7 bases line up with TRBD1. The CDR3 length is 13 residues. Trimming at V came to 8 bases and at J to 7 bases, leaving 11 bases not matched to a gene. CDR1 is SNHLY, CDR2 FYNNEI, per germline. DNA for the CDR3: TGTGCCAGCCGCTCCGACAGGGTGTTGGAGCAGTACTTC. Amino acid sequence: CASRSDRVLEQYF.

This rearrangement joins TRBV7-7 to TRBJ1-1; D is undetermined. There are 13 residues in the CDR3. V dropped 1 base and J dropped 1 base, with 4 bases sitting between them. Germline CDR1 SSHAT, CDR2 FNYEAQ (reference sequence). Here the CDR3 DNA reads TGTGCCAGCAGCTTAGATCAGAACACTGAAGCTTTCTTT. As protein: CASSLDQNTEAFF. Using reference TRBV7-7 and TRBJ1-1 for the parts outside the CDR3, the full variable domain is GAGVSQSPRYKVTKRGQDVTLRCDPISSHATLYWYQQALGQGPEFLTYFNYEAQPDKSGLPSDRFSAERPEGSISTLTIQRTEQRDSAMYRCASSLDQNTEAFFGQGTRLTVV.

This clone showed up just a few times. The genes are TRBV27 and TRBJ1-5; a weak D match, TRBD1 (6 bases). The CDR3 is 14 amino acids. V was cut by 6 bases and J by 1 base, with 10 bases left in between. In germline, CDR1 is MNHEY, CDR2 SMNVEV (reference sequence). CDR3 region: CASRLQGSNQPQHF. CDR3 nucleotides: TGTGCCAGCAGGCTGCAGGGGAGCAATCAGCCCCAGCATTTT.

The chain employs TRBV2 and TRBJ1-4; 10 bases align to TRBD1. Germline loops: CDR1 SNHLY, CDR2 FYNNEI. The junction had 14 bases not matched to a gene; V was cut back by 8 bases and J by 2 bases. The CDR3 is 18 amino acids. As DNA, the CDR3 is TGTGCCAGCGGGAAGACAGGGGGCTATCTGGCGACTAATGAAAAACTGTTTTTT. Its translation is CASGKTGGYLATNEKLFF.

V and J are TRBV19 and TRBJ1-1, with D possibly being TRBD1 (5 bases). This CDR3 spans 15 amino acids. CDR1 LNHDA and CDR2 SQIVND come from the germline V gene (reference sequence). The V gene lost 2 bases and the J gene lost 2 bases, with 12 bases spanning the gap. CDR3 in DNA: TGTGCCAGTAGTATAACTGCAGGGCCCAACACTGAAGCTTTCTTT. Translated, it gives CASSITAGPNTEAFF.

V and J are TRBV10-3 and TRBJ2-3, with 10 bases that match TRBD1. The CDR3 has 15 amino acids. The V segment lost 6 bases and the J segment 1 base; nucleotides outside the gene matches: 4. Germline values: CDR1 ENHRY, CDR2 SYGVKD. The CDR3 DNA follows: TGTGCCATCAGCCCTGACAGGGGGCGCACAGATACGCAGTATTTT. This codes for CAISPDRGRTDTQYF.

The gene calls are TRBV30 and TRBJ2-1, with 9 bases that match TRBD2. Looked up from germline, CDR1 is GTSNPN and CDR2 is SVGIG (reference sequence). The J segment lost 7 bases and the V segment lost 0 bases, leaving 7 bases of the junction unmatched. The CDR3 sequence is 15 residues long. As DNA, the CDR3 is TGTGCCTGGAGTGTAAGAGTCAGCGGGGGGAATGAGCAGTTCTTC. It specifies CAWSVRVSGGNEQFF.

This clone was seen just once. The rearrangement uses TRBV28 and TRBJ2-5, with D possibly TRBD1 on 5 matching bases. The CDR3 has 14 amino acids. V was cut by 2 bases and J by 2 bases, with 9 bases left in between. Per germline, CDR1 MDHEN and CDR2 SYDVKM. CDR3 in amino acids: CASSLPAGQETQYF. CDR3 sequence (DNA): TGTGCCAGCAGTTTACCGGCAGGGCAAGAGACCCAGTACTTC.

The CDR3 bases are TGTGCCAGCAGTTTTGACGGACTACTATCTGGAAACACCATATATTTT. Its protein is CASSFDGLLSGNTIYF. This sequence joins TRBV28 and TRBJ1-3; D is undetermined. The CDR3 covers 16 residues. Trimming stripped 3 bases from V and 1 base from J, with 13 bases between. CDR1 is MDHEN and CDR2 is SYDVKM in the germline V gene.

The J gene is TRBJ2-1, the V gene TRBV7-3; TRBD2 agrees at 11 bases. The V and J ends lost 0 bases and 6 bases, in that order; junction bases with no gene match: 4. The CDR3 is 16 residues long. Germline CDR1 SGHTA, CDR2 FQGTGA. The CDR3 sequence is CASSLTTSGSRNEQFF. Written as DNA, the CDR3 is TGTGCCAGCAGCTTAACAACTAGCGGGAGTCGCAATGAGCAGTTCTTC.

This clone was counted once. The gene calls are TRBV5-1 and TRBJ2-1; 11 bases line up with TRBD2. The trim removed 0 bases at V and 7 bases at J, leaving 27 bases unmatched. This CDR3 is built from 23 residues. CDR1 is SGHRS, CDR2 YFSETQ, per germline. CDR3 protein: CASSLVGLMPLLAGVRGENEQFF. In DNA form, the CDR3 reads TGCGCCAGCAGCTTGGTTGGACTAATGCCATTACTAGCGGGAGTAAGGGGAGAAAATGAGCAGTTCTTC.

This clone was counted a single time. This chain connects TRBV29-1 to TRBJ2-7; the D gene is possibly TRBD1 (5 bases). CDR1 is SQVTM and CDR2 is ANQGSEA in the germline V gene. V was shortened by 1 base and J by 6 bases, with 13 bases between the two germline ends. CDR3 length equals 13 residues. CDR3 nucleotides: TGCAGCGTTGAAGCAGACAGCAATATCGAGCAGTACTTC. Translation gives CSVEADSNIEQYF.

The chain links TRBV14 to TRBJ1-2; D is uncertain. CDR3 length: 13 amino acids. The V end lost 8 bases, the J end lost 2 bases, and 12 bases lay between the germline ends. Germline V CDR1 and CDR2: SGHDN, FVKESK. Here the CDR3 DNA reads TGTGCCAGCGCCCCGTGGGCGAACTATGGCTACACCTTC. Translated: CASAPWANYGYTF.

The rearrangement links TRBV5-1 to TRBJ2-2, with 7 nucleotides matching TRBD1. Germline trimming cut 4 bases from V and 1 base from J; bases unmatched to any gene: 4. The CDR3 covers 15 residues. The germline gives CDR1 SGHRS, CDR2 YFSETQ. For the CDR3, the DNA is TGCGCCAGCAGCGGGGGACAGCTGAACACCGGGGAGCTGTTTTTT. Its translation is CASSGGQLNTGELFF.